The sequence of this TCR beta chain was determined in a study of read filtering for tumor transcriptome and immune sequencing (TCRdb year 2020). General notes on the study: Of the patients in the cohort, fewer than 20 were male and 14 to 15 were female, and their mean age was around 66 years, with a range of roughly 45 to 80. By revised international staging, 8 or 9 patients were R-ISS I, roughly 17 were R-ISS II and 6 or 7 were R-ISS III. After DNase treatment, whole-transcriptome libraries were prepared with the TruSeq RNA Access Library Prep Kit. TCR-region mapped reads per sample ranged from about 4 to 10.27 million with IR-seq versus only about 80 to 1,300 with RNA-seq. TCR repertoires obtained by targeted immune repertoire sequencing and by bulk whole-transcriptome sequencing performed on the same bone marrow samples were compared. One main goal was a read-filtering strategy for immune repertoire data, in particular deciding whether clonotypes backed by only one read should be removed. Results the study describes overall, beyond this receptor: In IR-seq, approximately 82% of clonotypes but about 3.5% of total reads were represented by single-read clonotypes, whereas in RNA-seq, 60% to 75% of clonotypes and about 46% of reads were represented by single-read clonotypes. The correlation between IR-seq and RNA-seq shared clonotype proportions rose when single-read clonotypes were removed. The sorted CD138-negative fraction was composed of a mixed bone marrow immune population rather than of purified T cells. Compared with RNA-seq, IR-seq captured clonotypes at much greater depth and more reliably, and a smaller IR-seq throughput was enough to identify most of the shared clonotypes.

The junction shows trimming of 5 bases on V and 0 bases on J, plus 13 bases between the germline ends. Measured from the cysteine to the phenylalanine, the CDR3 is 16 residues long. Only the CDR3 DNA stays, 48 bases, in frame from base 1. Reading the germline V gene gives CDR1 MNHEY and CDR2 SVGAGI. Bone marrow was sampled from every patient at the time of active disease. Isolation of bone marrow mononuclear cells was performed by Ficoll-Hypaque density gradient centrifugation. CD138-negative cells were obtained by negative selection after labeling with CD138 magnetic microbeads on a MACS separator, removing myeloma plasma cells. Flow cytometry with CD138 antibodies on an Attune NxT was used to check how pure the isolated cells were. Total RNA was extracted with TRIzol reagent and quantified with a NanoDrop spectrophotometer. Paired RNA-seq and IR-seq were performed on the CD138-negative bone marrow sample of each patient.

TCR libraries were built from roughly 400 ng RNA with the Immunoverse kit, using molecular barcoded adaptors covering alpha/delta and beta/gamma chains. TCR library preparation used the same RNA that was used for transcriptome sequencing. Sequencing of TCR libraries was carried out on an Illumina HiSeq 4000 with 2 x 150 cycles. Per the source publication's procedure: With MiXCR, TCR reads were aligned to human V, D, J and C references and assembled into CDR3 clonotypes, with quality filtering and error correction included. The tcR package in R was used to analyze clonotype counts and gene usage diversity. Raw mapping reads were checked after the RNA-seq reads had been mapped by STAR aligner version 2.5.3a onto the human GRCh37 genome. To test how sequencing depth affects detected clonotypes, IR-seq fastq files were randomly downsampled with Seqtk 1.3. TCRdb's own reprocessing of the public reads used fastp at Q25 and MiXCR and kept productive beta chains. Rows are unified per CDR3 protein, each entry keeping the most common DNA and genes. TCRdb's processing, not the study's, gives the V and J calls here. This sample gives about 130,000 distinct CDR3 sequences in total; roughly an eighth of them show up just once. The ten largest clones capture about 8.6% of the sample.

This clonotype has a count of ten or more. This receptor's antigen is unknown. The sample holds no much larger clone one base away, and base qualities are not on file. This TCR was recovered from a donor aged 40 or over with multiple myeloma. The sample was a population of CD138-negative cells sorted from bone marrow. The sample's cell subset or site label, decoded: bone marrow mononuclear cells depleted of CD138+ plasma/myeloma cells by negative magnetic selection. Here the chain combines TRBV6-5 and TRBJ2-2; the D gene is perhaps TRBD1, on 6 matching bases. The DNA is TGTGCCAGCAGTGTACCCGGGACAACGAACACCGGGGAGCTGTTTTTT. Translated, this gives CASSVPGTTNTGELFF.